This T cell receptor (beta chain) was observed in a study of beta chain features in type 1 diabetes. Study-wide points: Moderate but significant shortening of TCRB CDR3s was recorded in all four CD4+ subsets from Type 1 diabetes patients. Patients' naive, central memory and regulatory TCRB repertoires appeared more alike than those of healthy donors.

This clone was seen only a few times. What it binds is not known. The CDR3 spans 15 residues. The J segment lost 6 bases and the V segment lost 5 bases, leaving 12 bases of the junction unmatched. CDR1 is KGHSH, CDR2 LQKENI, per germline. Of the isolated RNA, all was reverse transcribed, and so the sequenced material was expressed TCRB transcripts. This table comes from immunoSEQ multiplex PCR, and its TCRdb copy is limited to in-frame clones, with some not included. This table holds 250,000 to 300,000 clones, roughly 13% found once. V usage is TRBV18 and J usage is TRBJ1-2; TRBD1 matches at 7 bases. Sequencing was carried out using naive CD4+ T cells from blood. The TCR sequence derives from a man under 40 with type 1 diabetes. This CDR3 is CASSADDRERNGYTF. The CDR3 DNA reads as TGTGCCAGCTCAGCCGACGACAGGGAACGAAATGGCTACACCTTC.